This TCR beta chain was captured in a study of blood T cell repertoires in COVID-19. Study information: Both acute and convalescent COVID-19 samples were obtained from the United States, Italy and Spain. Sources were T cells, B-cell-depleted T cells, or PBMCs; the material itself was cDNA or gDNA.

Under the authors' procedure: Counts of nucleated cells, estimated from reference gene primer amplification, were obtained. TCRdb keeps only in-frame clones here, not all; method: immunoSEQ multiplex PCR. The DNA gave D and trimming, while V, J and clone size come from that table. Here the sample spans 180,000 or so clones, approximately 85% being singletons. V shed 0 bases and J 1 base; nucleotides not matched to a gene: 8. The V gene's germline CDR1 is SGHRS and CDR2 YFSETQ. The CDR3 sequence is 17 residues long. This sequence joins TRBV5-1 and TRBJ1-1, with 8 nucleotides matching TRBD1. The sequence was collected from an older woman with acute or convalescent COVID-19. Sequenced: peripheral blood. CDR3 loop: CASSLGQGAGGNTEAFF. The CDR3, as DNA: TGCGCCAGCAGCTTGGGCCAGGGGGCCGGGGGGAACACTGAAGCTTTCTTT.